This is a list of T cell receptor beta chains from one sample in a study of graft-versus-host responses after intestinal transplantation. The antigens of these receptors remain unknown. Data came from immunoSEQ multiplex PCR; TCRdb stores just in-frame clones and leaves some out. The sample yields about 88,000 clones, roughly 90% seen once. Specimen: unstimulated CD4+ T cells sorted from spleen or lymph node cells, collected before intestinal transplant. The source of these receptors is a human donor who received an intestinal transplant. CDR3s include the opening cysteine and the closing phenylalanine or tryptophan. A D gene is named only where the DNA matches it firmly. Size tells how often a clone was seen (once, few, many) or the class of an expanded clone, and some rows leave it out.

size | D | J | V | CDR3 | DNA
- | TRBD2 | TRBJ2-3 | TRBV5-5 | CASSWRLAGLTDTQYF | TGTGCCAGCAGCTGGCGTTTAGCGGGGCTCACAGATACGCAGTATTTT
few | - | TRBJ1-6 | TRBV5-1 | CASSFDRYNSPLHF | TGCGCCAGCAGCTTTGACAGGTATAATTCACCCCTCCACTTT
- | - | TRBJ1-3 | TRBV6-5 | CASRSGSGNTIYF | TGTGCCAGCAGATCGGGAAGCGGAAACACCATATATTTT
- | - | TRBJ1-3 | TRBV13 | CASSAGGRAGNTIYF | TGTGCCAGCAGCGCGGGGGGGCGAGCTGGAAACACCATATATTTT
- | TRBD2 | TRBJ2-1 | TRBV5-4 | CASSPGGTSGVNEQFF | TGTGCCAGCAGCCCGGGGGGGACTAGCGGGGTCAATGAGCAGTTCTTC
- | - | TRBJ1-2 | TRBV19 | CASSLGWGHYGYTF | TGTGCCAGTAGTTTGGGGTGGGGGCACTATGGCTACACCTTC
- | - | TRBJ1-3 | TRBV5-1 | CASSLASVGSGNTIYF | TGCGCCAGCAGCTTGGCCTCTGTCGGCTCTGGAAACACCATATATTTT
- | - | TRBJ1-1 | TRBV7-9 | CASSYRTVMNTEAFF | TGTGCCAGCAGCTACCGGACAGTGATGAACACTGAAGCTTTCTTT
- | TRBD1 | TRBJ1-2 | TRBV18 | CASTDLRGNYGYTF | TGTGCCAGCACCGACCTCAGGGGGAACTATGGCTACACCTTC
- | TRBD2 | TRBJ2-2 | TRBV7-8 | CASSQAGGRGTGELFF | TGTGCCAGCAGCCAAGCGGGGGGGCGGGGGACCGGGGAGCTGTTTTTT
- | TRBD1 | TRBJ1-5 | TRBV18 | CASSPRTGEPQHF | TGTGCCAGCTCACCTCGCACAGGGGAGCCCCAGCATTTT
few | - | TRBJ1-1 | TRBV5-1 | CASSSEPGTEAFF | TGCGCCAGCAGCAGCGAACCCGGTACTGAAGCTTTCTTT
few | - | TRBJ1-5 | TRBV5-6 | CASSQGDQPQHF | TGTGCCAGCAGCCAAGGGGATCAGCCCCAGCATTTT
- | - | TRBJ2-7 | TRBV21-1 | CASSRRQGAAYEQYF | TGTGCCAGCAGCAGAAGACAGGGGGCAGCCTACGAGCAGTACTTC
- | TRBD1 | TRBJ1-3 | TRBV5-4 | CASSRQGGNTIYF | TGTGCCAGCAGCCGACAGGGGGGAAACACCATATATTTT
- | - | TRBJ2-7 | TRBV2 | CATRGGAGNEQYF | TGTGCCACAAGGGGTGGAGCAGGGAACGAGCAGTACTTC
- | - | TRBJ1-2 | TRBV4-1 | CASSQARGFDYGYTF | TGCGCCAGCAGCCAAGCCCGGGGATTTGACTATGGCTACACCTTC
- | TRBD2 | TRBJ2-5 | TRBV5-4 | CASAAGGRETQYF | TGTGCCAGCGCGGCGGGGGGGAGGGAGACCCAGTACTTC
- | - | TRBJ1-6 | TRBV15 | CATSRVSHGSSYNSPLHF | TGTGCCACCAGCAGAGTCTCTCACGGGAGCTCCTATAATTCACCCCTCCACTTT
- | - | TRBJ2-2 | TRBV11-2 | CASSLGGGNTGELFF | TGTGCCAGCAGCTTAGGGGGAGGGAACACCGGGGAGCTGTTTTTT